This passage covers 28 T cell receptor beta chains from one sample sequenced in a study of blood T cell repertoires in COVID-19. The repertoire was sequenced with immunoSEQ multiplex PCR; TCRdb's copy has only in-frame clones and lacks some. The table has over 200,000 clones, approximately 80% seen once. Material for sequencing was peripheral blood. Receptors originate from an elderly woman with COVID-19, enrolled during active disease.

The CDR3 here is CASSLEGDGYTF. CDR3 coding DNA: TGTGCCAGCAGCTTAGAGGGGGATGGCTACACCTTC. The J gene is TRBJ1-2, the V gene TRBV11-1, with D perhaps matching TRBD1 (6 bases). V was cut by 1 base and J by 6 bases, with 6 bases left in between. This CDR3 has 12 amino acids. Germline V gene data show CDR1 as SGHAT and CDR2 as FQDESV (reference sequence). Full variable domain (missing parts from reference TRBV11-1 and TRBJ1-2): EAEVAQSPRYKITEKSQAVAFWCDPISGHATLYWYRQILGQGPELLVQFQDESVVDDSQLPKDRFSAERLKGVDSTLKIQPAELGDSAMYLCASSLEGDGYTFGSGTRLTVV.

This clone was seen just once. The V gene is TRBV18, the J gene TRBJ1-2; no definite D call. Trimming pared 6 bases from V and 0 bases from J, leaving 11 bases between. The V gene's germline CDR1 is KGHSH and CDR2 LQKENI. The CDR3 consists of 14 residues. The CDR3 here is CASSQAEPNYGYTF. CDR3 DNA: TGTGCCAGCTCTCAGGCAGAGCCTAACTATGGCTACACCTTC.

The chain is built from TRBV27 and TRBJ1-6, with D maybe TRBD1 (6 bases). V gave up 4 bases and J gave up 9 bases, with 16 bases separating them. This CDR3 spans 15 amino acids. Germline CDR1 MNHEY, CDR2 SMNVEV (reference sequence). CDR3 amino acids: CASSSYRAGLSPLHF. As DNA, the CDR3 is TGTGCCAGCAGTTCGTACAGGGCGGGCCTTTCACCCCTCCACTTT.

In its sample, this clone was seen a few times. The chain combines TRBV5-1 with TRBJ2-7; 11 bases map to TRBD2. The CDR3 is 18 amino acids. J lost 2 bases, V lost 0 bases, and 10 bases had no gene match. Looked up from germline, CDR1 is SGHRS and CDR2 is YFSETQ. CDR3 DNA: TGCGCCAGCAGCTTGGAGGGACTAGCGGAAACCCCGCCCTACGAGCAGTACTTC. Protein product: CASSLEGLAETPPYEQYF.

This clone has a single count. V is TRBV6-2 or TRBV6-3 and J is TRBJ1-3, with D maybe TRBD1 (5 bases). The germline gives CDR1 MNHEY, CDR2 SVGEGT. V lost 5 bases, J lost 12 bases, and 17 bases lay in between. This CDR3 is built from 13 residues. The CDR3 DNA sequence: TGTGCCAGCAGTCTCGGCGGAGCCGGGGGCATATATTTT. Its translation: CASSLGGAGGIYF.

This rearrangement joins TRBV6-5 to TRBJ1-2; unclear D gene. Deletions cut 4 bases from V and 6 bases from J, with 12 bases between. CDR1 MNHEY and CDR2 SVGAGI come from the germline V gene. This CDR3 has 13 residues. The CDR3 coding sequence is TGTGCCAGCAGTTCCCCGACGGGGAATGGCTACACCTTC. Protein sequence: CASSSPTGNGYTF.

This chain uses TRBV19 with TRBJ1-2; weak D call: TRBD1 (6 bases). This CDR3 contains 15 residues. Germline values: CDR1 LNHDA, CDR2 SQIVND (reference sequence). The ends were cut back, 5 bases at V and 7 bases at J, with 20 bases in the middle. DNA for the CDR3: TGTGCCAGTAGTGTCCGGGACACGGGATGGGGTGGCTACACCTTC. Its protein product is CASSVRDTGWGGYTF.

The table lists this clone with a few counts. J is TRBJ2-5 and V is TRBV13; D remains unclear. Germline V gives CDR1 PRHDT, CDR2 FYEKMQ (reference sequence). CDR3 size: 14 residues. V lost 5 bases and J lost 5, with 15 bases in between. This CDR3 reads CASSSNLEWETQYF. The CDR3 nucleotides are TGTGCCAGCAGCAGTAACCTAGAGTGGGAGACCCAGTACTTC.

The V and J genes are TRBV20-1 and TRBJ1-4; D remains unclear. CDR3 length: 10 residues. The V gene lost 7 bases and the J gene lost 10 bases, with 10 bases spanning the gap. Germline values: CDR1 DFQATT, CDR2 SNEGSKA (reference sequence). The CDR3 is CSDPRGKLFF. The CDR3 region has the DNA TGCAGTGACCCCCGGGGAAAACTGTTTTTT.

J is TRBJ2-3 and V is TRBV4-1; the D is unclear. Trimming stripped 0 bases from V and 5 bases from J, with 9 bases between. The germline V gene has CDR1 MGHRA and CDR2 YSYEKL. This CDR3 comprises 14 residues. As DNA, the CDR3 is TGCGCCAGCAGCCAAGATGGATCGGGAGATACGCAGTATTTT. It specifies CASSQDGSGDTQYF.

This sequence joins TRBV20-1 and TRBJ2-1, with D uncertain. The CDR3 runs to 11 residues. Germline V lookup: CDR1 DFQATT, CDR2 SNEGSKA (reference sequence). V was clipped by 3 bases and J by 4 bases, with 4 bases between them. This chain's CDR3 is CSARTYNEQFF. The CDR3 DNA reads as TGCAGTGCTAGGACTTACAATGAGCAGTTCTTC.

The CDR3 is CASSYRIDSNYEQYF. The CDR3 nucleotides read TGTGCCAGCAGTTACCGAATAGACAGTAACTACGAGCAGTACTTC. The gene calls are TRBV6-2 or TRBV6-3 and TRBJ2-7, with D perhaps matching TRBD1 (5 bases). The CDR3 has 15 amino acids. The germline V gene encodes CDR1 MNHEY and CDR2 SVGEGT. V gave up 2 bases and J gave up 3 bases, with 14 bases separating them.

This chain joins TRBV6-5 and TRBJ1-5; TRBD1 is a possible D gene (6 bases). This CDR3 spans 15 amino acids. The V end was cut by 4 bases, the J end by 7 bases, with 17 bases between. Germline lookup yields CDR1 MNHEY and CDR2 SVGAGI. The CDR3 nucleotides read TGTGCCAGCAGTTTTTCACAGGGCCCGGGACAGCCCCAGCATTTT. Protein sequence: CASSFSQGPGQPQHF.

CDR3 sequence (DNA): TGTGCCAGCGGACGGACAGGCAATCAGCCCCAGCATTTT. This sequence encodes CASGRTGNQPQHF. V is TRBV7-9 and J is TRBJ1-5, with D perhaps TRBD1 (6 bases). Germline V gene lookup returns CDR1 SEHNR and CDR2 FQNEAQ (reference sequence). Trimming removed 8 bases from V and 2 bases from J, with 10 bases in between. The CDR3 is 13 amino acids.

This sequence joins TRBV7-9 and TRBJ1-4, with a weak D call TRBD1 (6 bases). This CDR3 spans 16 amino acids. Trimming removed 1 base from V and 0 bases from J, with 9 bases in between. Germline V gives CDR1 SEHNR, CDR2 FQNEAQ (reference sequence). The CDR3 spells CASSLGQATTNEKLFF. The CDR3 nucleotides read TGTGCCAGCAGCTTAGGACAGGCCACAACTAATGAAAAACTGTTTTTT. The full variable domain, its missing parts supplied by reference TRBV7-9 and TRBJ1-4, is DTGVSQNPRHKITKRGQNVTFRCDPISEHNRLYWYRQTLGQGPEFLTYFQNEAQLEKSRLLSDRFSAERPKGSFSTLEIQRTEQGDSAMYLCASSLGQATTNEKLFFGSGTQLSVL.

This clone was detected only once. CDR3 region: CATSRRTSGTPYEQYF. CDR3 nucleotide sequence: TGTGCCACCAGCAGAAGAACTAGCGGGACGCCCTACGAGCAGTACTTC. The chain uses TRBV15 and TRBJ2-7; the match to TRBD2 covers 10 bases. The V gene end was trimmed by 2 bases and the J gene end by 2 bases; junction bases not matched to a gene: 6. This CDR3 contains 16 residues. CDR1 LNHNV and CDR2 YYDKDF come from the germline V gene (reference sequence).

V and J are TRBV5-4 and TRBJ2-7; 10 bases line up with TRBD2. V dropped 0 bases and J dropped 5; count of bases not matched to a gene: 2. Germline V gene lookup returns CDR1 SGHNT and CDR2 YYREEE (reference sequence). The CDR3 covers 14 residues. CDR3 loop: CASSLELAGDEQYF. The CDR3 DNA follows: TGTGCCAGCAGCTTGGAGCTAGCGGGAGACGAGCAGTACTTC.

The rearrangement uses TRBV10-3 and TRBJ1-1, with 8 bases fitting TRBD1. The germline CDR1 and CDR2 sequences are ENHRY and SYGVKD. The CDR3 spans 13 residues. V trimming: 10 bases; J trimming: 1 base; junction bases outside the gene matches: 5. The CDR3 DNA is TGTGCCACTACGGGACAGGAGAACACTGAAGCTTTCTTT. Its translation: CATTGQENTEAFF.

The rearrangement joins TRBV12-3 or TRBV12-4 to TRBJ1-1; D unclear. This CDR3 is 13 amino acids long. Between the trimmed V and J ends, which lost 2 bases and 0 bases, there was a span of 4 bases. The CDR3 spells CASSLLMNTEAFF. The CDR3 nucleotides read TGTGCCAGCAGTTTACTAATGAACACTGAAGCTTTCTTT.

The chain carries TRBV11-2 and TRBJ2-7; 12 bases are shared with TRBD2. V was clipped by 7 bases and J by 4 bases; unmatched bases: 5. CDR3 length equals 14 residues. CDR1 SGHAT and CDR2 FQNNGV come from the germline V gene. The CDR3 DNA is TGTGCCAGCACCCGGACTAGCGGGGCTTACGAGCAGTACTTC. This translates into CASTRTSGAYEQYF.

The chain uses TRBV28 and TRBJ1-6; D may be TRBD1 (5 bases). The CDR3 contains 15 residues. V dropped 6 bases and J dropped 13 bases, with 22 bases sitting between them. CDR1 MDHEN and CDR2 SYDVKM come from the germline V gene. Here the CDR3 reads CASSQGDSQRLPLHF. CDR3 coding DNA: TGTGCCAGCAGCCAGGGTGACAGCCAGAGGCTCCCCCTCCACTTT.

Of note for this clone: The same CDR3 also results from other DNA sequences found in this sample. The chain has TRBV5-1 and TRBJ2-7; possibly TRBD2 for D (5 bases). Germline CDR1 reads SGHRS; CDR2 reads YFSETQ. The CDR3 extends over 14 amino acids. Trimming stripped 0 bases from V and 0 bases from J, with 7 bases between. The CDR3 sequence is CASSLGAGSYEQYF. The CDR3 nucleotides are TGCGCCAGCAGCTTGGGGGCGGGCTCCTACGAGCAGTACTTC.

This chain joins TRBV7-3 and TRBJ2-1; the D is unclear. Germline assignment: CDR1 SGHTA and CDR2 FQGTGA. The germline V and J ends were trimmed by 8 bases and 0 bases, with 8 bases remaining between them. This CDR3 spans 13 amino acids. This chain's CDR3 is CASSLSSYNEQFF. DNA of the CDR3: TGTGCCAGCTCCCTGAGCTCCTACAATGAGCAGTTCTTC.

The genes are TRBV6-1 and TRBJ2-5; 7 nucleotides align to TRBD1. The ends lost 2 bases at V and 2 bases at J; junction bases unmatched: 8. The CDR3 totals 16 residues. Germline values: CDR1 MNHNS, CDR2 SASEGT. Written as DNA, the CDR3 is TGTGCCAGCAGTGAATGGTGGACAGGAGTTCAAGAGACCCAGTACTTC. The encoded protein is CASSEWWTGVQETQYF.

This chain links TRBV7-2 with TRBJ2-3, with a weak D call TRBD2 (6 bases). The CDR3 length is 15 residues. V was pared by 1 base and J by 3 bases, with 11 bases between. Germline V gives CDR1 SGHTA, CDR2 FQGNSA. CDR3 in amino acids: CASSLVAVGTDTQYF. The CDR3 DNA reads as TGTGCCAGCAGCTTAGTAGCGGTTGGGACAGATACGCAGTATTTT.

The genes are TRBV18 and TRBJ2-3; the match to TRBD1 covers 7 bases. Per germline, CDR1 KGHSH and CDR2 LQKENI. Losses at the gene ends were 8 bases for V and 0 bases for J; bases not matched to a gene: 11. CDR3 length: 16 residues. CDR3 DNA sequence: TGTGCCAGCCGAAAGAGACAGGGAACTAGCACAGATACGCAGTATTTT. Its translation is CASRKRQGTSTDTQYF. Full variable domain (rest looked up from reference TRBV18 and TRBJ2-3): NAGVMQNPRHLVRRRGQEARLRCSPMKGHSHVYWYRQLPEEGLKFMVYLQKENIIDESGMPKERFSAEFPKEGPSILRIQQVVRGDSAAYFCASRKRQGTSTDTQYFGPGTRLTVL.

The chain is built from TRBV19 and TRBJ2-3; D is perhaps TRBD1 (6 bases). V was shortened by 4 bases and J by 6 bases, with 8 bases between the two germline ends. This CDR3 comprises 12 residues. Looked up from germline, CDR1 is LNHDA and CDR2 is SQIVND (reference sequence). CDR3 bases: TGTGCCAGTAGTACACAGGGCGATACGCAGTATTTT. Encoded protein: CASSTQGDTQYF.

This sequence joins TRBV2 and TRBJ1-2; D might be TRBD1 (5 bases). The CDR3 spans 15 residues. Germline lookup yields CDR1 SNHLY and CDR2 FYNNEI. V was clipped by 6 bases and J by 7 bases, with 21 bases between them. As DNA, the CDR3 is TGTGCCAGCAGGACGCCGGGGGACTTTATCTTTGGCTACACCTTC. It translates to CASRTPGDFIFGYTF.